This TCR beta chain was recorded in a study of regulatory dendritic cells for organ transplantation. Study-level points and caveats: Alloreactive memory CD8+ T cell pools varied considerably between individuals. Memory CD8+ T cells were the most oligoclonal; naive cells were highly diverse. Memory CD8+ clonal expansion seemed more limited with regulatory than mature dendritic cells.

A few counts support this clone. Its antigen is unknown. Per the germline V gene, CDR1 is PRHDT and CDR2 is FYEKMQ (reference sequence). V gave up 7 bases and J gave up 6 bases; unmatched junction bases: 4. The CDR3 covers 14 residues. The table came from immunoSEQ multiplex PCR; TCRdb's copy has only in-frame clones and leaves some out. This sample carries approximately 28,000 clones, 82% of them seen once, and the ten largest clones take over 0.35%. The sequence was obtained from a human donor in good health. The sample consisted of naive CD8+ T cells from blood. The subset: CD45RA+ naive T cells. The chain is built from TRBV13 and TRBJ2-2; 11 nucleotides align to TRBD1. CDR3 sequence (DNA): TGTGCCAGCACTTGGGACAGGGGGGCCGGGGAGCTGTTTTTT. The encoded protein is CASTWDRGAGELFF.